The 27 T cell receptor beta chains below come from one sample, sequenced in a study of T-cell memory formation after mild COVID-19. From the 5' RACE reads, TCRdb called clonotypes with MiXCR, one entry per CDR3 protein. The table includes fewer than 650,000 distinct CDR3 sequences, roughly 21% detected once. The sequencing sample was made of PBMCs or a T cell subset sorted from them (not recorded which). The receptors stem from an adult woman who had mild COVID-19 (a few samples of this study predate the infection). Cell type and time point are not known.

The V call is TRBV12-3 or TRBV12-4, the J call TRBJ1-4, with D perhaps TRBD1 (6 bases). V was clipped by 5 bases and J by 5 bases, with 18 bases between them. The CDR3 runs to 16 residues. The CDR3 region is CASSPSGYRENEKLFF. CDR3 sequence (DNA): TGTGCCAGCAGTCCTTCAGGTTACAGGGAGAATGAAAAACTGTTTTTT.

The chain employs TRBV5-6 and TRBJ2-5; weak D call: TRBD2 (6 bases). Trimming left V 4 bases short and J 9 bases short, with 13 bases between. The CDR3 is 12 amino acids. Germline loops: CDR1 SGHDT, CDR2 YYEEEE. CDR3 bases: TGTGCCAGCAGCACGGGGGTGAGGGCCCAGTACTTC. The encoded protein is CASSTGVRAQYF.

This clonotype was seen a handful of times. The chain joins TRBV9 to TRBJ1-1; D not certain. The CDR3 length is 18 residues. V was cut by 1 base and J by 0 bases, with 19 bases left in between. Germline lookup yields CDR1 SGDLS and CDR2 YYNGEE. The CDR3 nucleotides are TGTGCCAGCAGCGTATCCCTAACGGTGAGTAGGGTGAACACTGAAGCTTTCTTT. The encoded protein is CASSVSLTVSRVNTEAFF.

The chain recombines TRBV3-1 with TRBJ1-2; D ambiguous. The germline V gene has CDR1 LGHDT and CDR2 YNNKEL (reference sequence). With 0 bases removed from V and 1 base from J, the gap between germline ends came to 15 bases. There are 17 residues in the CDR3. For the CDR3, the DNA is TGTGCCAGCAGCCAAGATATCGGGGTCGTCTATAACTATGGCTACACCTTC. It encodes CASSQDIGVVYNYGYTF.

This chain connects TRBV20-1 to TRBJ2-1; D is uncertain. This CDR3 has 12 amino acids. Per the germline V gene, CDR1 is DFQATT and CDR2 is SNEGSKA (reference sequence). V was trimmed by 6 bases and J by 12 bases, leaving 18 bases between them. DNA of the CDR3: TGCAGTGCGATAAAGGACGTTCTAGGGCAGTTCTTC. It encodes CSAIKDVLGQFF.

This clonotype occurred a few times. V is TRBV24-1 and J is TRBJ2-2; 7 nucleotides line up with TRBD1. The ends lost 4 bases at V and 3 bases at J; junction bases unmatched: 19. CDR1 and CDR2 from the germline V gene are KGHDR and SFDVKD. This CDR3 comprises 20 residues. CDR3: CATSDRQTTQTGADTGELFF. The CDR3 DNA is TGTGCCACCAGTGACCGGCAGACAACGCAAACAGGGGCGGACACCGGGGAGCTGTTTTTT.

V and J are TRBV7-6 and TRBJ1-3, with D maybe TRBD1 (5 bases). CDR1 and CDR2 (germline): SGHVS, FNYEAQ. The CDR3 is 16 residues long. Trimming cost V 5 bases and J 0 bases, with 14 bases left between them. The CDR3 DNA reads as TGTGCCAGCAGCCTACAGGCTTGGGGCTCTGGAAACACCATATATTTT. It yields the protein CASSLQAWGSGNTIYF.

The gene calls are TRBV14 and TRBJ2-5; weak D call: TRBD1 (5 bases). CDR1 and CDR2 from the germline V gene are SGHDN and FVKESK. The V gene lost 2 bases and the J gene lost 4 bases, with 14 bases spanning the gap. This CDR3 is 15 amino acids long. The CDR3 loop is CASSQRHQGVETQYF. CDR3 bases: TGTGCCAGCAGCCAACGTCATCAGGGTGTAGAGACCCAGTACTTC.

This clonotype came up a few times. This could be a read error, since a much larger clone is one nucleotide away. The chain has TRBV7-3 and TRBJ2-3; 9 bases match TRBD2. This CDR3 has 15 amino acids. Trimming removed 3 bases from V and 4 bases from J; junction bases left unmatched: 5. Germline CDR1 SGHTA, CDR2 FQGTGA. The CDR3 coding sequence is TGTGCCAGCAGCTTCGGCGGGGGGGCCGCAGATACGCAGTATTTT. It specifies CASSFGGGAADTQYF.

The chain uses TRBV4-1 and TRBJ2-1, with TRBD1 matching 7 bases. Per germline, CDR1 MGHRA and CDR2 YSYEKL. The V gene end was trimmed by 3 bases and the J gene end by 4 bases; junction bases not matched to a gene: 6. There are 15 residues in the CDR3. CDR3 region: CASSQAWDSYNEQFF. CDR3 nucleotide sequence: TGCGCCAGCAGCCAGGCCTGGGACAGTTACAATGAGCAGTTCTTC.

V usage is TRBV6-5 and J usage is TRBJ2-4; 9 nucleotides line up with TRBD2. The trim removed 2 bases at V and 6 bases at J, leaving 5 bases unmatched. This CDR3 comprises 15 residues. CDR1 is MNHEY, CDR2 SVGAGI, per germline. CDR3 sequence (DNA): TGTGCCAGCAGTTACGTTTCTAGCGGGGTAAACATTCAGTACTTC. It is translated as CASSYVSSGVNIQYF.

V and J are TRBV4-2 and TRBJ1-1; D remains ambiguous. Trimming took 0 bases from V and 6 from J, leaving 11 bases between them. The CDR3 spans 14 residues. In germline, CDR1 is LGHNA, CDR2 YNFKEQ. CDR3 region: CASSQDRERSEAFF. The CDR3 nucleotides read TGTGCCAGCAGCCAAGATCGAGAAAGGTCTGAAGCTTTCTTT.

DNA of the CDR3: TGCAGCGTGTGGGACACGCGAGATGGCTACACCTTC. Its protein product is CSVWDTRDGYTF. This rearrangement joins TRBV29-1 to TRBJ1-2; D is possibly TRBD1 (6 bases). Trimming removed 6 bases at V and 6 bases at J, with 14 bases between. In germline, CDR1 is SQVTM, CDR2 ANQGSEA. The CDR3 runs 12 residues.

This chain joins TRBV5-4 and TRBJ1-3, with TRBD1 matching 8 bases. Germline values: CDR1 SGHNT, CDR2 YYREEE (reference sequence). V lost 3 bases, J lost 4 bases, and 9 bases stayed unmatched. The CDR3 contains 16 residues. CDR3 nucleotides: TGTGCCAGCAGCTGGGGATTAACAGGGGGAGGAAACACCATATATTTT. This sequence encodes CASSWGLTGGGNTIYF.

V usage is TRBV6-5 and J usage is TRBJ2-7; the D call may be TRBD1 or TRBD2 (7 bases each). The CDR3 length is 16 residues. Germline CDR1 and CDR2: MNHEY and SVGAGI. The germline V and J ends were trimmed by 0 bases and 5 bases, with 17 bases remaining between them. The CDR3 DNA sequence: TGTGCCAGCAGTTACTCGTCCGCGCAGGGGGGGGACGAGCAGTACTTC. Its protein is CASSYSSAQGGDEQYF.

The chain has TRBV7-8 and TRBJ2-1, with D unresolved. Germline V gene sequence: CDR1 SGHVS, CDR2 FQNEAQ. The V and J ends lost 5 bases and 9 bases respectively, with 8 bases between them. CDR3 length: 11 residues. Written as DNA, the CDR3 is TGTGCCAGCAGCCCCCAGGTTGAGCAGTTCTTC. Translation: CASSPQVEQFF.

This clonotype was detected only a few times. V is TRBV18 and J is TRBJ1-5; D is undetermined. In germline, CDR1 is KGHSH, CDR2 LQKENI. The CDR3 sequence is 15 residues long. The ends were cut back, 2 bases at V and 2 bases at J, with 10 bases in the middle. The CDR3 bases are TGTGCCAGCTCACCAGCCAGCCGGGGCAATCAGCCCCAGCATTTT. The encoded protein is CASSPASRGNQPQHF.

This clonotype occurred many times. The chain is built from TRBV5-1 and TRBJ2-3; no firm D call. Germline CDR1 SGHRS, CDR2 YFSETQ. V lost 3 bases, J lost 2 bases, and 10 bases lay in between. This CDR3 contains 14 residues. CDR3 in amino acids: CASSSSGVTDTQYF. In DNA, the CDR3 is TGCGCCAGCAGCTCCTCGGGTGTCACAGATACGCAGTATTTT.

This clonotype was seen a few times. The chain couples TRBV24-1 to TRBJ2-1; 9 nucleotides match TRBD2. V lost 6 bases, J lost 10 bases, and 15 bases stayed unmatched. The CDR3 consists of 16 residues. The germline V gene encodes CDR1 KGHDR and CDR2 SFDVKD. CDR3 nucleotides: TGTGCCACCAGTCAGGGGCGGGAGGGCGCGTGGTGGGAGCAGTTCTTC. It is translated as CATSQGREGAWWEQFF.

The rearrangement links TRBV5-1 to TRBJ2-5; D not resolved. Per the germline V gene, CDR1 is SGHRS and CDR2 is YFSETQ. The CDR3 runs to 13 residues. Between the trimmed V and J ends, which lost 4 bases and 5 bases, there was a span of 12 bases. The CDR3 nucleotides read TGCGCCAGCAGCACCGCTCATCAGGAGACCCAGTACTTC. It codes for CASSTAHQETQYF.

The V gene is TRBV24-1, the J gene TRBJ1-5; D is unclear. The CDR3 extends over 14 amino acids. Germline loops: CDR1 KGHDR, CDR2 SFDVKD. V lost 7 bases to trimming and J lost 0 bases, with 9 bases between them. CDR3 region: CATSGGYSNQPQHF. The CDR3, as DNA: TGTGCCACCAGCGGTGGATATAGCAATCAGCCCCAGCATTTT.

The chain's CDR3 is CSVRTSGDLYNEQFF. The CDR3 nucleotides read TGCAGTGTTCGAACTAGCGGGGATCTCTACAATGAGCAGTTCTTC. V gene TRBV20-1 combines with J gene TRBJ2-1, with 10 bases that match TRBD2. The CDR3 covers 15 residues. CDR1 and CDR2 from the germline V gene are DFQATT and SNEGSKA (reference sequence). The trim removed 7 bases at V and 3 bases at J, leaving 9 bases unmatched.

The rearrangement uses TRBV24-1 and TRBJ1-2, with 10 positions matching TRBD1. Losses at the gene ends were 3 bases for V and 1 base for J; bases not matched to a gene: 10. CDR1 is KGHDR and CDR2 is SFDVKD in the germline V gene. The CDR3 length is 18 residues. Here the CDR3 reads CATSDAPGQGYDNYGYTF. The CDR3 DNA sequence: TGTGCCACCAGTGATGCCCCGGGACAGGGGTATGATAACTATGGCTACACCTTC.

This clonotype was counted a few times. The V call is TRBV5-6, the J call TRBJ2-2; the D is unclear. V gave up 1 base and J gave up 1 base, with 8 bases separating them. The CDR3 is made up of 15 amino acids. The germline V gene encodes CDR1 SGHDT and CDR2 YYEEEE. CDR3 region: CASSLLKKNTGELFF. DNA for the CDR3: TGTGCCAGCAGCTTGCTAAAGAAGAACACCGGGGAGCTGTTTTTT.

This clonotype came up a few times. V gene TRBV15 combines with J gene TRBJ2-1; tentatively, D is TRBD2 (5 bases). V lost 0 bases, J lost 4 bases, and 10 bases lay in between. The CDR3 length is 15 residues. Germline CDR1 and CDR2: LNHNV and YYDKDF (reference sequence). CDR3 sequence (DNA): TGTGCCACCAGCAGAGATCGCGGGCAGTACAATGAGCAGTTCTTC. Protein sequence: CATSRDRGQYNEQFF.

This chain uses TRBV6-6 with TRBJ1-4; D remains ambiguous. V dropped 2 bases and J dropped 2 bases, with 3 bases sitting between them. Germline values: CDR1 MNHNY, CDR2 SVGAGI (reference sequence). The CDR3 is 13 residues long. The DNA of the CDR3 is TGTGCCAGCAGTTACGGGACTAATGAAAAACTGTTTTTT. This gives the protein CASSYGTNEKLFF.

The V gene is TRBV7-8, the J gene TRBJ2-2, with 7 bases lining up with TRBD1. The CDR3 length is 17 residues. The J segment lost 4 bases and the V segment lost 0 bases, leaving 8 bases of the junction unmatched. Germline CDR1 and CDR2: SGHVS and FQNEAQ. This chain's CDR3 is CASSLADRKPSTGELFF. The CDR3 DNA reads TGTGCCAGCAGCTTAGCGGACAGGAAACCTTCCACCGGGGAGCTGTTTTTT.